This TCR beta chain is from a study of blood T cells in healthy people across ages. Study-level information: There was about one barcoded beta molecule captured by template switching per two T cells.

Investigators took about 9.1 milliliters of peripheral blood from every donor. Each sample yielded at least 6 million isolated PBMCs. Germline CDR1 and CDR2: SGHRS and YFSETQ. Trimming removed 0 bases at V and 7 bases at J, with 10 bases between. The CDR3 consists of 14 residues. PCR was performed a second time for about 7 to 12 cycles using a sample-barcoded 5' primer and a J-beta primer mix. Researchers report that a template-switch adaptor with 12 random nucleotides tagged each cDNA molecule. MiXCR was run by TCRdb on the 5' RACE reads, yielding one entry per CDR3 protein. The sample has 1.5 million to 2 million distinct CDR3 sequences; 30% to 35% are singletons. This clonotype has just a few counts.

The sample consisted of blood. The chain has TRBV5-1 and TRBJ1-4; D perhaps matches TRBD1 (6 bases). This clonotype was obtained from a woman in her thirties in good health. CDR3 bases: TGCGCCAGCAGCTTGGGGGGGGCAGCTGAAAAACTGTTTTTT. It yields the protein CASSLGGAAEKLFF.